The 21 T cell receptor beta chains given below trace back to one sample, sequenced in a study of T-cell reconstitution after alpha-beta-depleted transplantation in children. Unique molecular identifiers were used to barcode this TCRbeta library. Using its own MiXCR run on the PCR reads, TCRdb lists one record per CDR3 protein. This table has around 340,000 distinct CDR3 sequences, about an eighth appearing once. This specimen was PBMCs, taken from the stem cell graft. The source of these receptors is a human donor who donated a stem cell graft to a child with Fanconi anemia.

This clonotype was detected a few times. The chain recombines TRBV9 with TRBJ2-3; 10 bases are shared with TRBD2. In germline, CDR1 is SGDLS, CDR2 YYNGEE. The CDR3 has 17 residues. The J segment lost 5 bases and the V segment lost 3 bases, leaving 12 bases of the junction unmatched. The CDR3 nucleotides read TGTGCCAGCAGCGGCGCGGTAGCGGGGGGACATGGAGATACGCAGTATTTT. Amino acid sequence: CASSGAVAGGHGDTQYF. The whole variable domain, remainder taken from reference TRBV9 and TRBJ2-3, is DSGVTQTPKHLITATGQRVTLRCSPRSGDLSVYWYQQSLDQGLQFLIQYYNGEERAKGNILERFSAQQFPDLHSELNLSSLELGDSALYFCASSGAVAGGHGDTQYFGPGTRLTVL.

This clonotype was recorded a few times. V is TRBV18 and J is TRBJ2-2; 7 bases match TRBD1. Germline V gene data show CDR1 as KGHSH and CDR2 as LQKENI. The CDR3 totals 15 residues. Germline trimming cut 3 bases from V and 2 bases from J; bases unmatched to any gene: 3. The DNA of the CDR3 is TGTGCCAGCTCACCGGGACAGACAAACACCGGGGAGCTGTTTTTT. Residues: CASSPGQTNTGELFF. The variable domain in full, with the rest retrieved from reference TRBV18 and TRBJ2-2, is NAGVMQNPRHLVRRRGQEARLRCSPMKGHSHVYWYRQLPEEGLKFMVYLQKENIIDESGMPKERFSAEFPKEGPSILRIQQVVRGDSAAYFCASSPGQTNTGELFFGEGSRLTVL.

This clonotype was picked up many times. CDR3 sequence: CASSLAVEQFF. CDR3 coding DNA: TGTGCCAGCAGTTTAGCCGTAGAGCAGTTCTTC. This chain connects TRBV12-3 or TRBV12-4 to TRBJ2-1; the D is unclear. Trimming removed 0 bases at V and 10 bases at J, with 4 bases between. CDR3 length: 11 amino acids.

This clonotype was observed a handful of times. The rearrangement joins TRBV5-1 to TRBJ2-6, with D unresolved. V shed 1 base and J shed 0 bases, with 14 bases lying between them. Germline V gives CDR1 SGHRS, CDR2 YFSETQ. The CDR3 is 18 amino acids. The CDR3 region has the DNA TGCGCCAGCAGCTTGCGACTCGGTGCGACCTCTGGGGCCAACGTCCTGACTTTC. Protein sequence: CASSLRLGATSGANVLTF. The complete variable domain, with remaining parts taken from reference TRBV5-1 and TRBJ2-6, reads KAGVTQTPRYLIKTRGQQVTLSCSPISGHRSVSWYQQTPGQGLQFLFEYFSETQRNKGNFPGRFSGRQFSNSRSEMNVSTLELGDSALYLCASSLRLGATSGANVLTFGAGSRLTVL.

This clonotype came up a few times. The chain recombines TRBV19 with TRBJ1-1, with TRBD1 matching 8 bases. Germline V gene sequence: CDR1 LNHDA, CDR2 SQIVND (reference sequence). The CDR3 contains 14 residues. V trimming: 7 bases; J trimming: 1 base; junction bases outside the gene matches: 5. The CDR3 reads CASNDRGWNTEAFF. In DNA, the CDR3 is TGTGCCAGTAACGACAGGGGCTGGAACACTGAAGCTTTCTTT.

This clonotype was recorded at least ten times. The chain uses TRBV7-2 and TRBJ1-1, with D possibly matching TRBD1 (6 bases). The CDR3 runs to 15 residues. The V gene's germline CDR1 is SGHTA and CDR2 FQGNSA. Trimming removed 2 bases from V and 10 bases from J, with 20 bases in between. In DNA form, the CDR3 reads TGTGCCAGCAGCTTACCGTGGAGACAGGCCCCCGGAGCTTTCTTT. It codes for CASSLPWRQAPGAFF.

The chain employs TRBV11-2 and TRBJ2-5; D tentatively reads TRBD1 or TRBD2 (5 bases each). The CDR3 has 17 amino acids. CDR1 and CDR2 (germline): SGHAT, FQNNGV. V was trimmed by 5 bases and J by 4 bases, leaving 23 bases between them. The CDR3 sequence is CASSRGTAQARLETQYF. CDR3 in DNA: TGTGCCAGCAGCCGTGGGACCGCCCAGGCTCGTTTAGAGACCCAGTACTTC.

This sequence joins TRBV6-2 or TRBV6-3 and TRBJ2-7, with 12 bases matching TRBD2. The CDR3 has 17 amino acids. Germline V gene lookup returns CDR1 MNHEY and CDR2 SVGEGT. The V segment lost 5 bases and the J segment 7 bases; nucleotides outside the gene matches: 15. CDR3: CASSLGTSGSVSPEQYF. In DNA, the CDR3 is TGTGCCAGCAGTCTCGGGACTAGCGGGTCGGTTTCGCCAGAGCAGTACTTC.

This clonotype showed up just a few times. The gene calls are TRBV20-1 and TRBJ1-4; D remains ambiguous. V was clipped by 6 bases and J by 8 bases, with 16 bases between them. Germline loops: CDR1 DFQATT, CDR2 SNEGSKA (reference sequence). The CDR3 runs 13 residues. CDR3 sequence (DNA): TGCAGTGCGATGCACCGAGGTCGGGAAAAACTGTTTTTT. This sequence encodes CSAMHRGREKLFF.

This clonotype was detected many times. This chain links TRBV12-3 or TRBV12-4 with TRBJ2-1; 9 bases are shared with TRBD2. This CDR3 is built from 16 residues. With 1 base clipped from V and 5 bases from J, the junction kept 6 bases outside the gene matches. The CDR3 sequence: CASSLGGTSSDNEQFF. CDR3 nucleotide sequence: TGTGCCAGCAGTTTAGGCGGGACTAGCTCGGACAATGAGCAGTTCTTC.

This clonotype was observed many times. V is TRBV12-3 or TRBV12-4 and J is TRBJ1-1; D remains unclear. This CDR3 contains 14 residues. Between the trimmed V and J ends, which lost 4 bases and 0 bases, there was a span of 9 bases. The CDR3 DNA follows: TGTGCCAGCAGTTGGGGAGGGATGAACACTGAAGCTTTCTTT. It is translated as CASSWGGMNTEAFF.

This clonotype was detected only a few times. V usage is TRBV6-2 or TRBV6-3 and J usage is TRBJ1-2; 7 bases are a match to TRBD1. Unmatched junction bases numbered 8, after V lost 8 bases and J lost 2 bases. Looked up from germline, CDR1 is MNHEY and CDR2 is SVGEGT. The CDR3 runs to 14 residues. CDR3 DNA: TGTGCCAGCGTCCAGGGGACAGCAAACTATGGCTACACCTTC. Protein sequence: CASVQGTANYGYTF.

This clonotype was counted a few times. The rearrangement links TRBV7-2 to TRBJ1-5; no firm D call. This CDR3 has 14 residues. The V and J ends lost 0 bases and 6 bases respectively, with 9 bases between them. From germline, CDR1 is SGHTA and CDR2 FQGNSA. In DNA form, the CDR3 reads TGTGCCAGCAGCTTAGCTGTACCGGGTCAGCCCCAGCATTTT. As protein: CASSLAVPGQPQHF. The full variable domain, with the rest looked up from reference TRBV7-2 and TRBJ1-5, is GAGVSQSPSNKVTEKGKDVELRCDPISGHTALYWYRQSLGQGLEFLIYFQGNSAPDKSGLPSDRFSAERTGGSVSTLTIQRTQQEDSAVYLCASSLAVPGQPQHFGDGTRLSIL.

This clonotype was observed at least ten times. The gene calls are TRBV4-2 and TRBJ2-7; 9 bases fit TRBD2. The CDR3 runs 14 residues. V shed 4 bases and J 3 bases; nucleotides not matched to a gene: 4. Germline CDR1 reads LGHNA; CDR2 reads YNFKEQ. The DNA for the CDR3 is TGTGCCAGCAGCCCGGGACTAGCTAGCTACGAGCAGTACTTC. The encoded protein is CASSPGLASYEQYF.

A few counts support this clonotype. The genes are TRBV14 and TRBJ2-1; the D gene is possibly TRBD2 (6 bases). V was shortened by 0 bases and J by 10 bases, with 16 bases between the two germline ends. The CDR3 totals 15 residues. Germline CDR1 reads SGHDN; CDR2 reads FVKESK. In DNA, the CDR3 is TGTGCCAGCAGCCAAGATGACCCCTGGAGGGACGAGCAGTTCTTC. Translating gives CASSQDDPWRDEQFF.

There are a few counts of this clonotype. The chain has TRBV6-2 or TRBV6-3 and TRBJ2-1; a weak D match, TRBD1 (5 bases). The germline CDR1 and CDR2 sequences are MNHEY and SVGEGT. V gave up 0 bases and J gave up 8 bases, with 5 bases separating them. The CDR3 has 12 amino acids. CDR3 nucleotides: TGTGCCAGCAGTTACTCAGGGGATGAGCAGTTCTTC. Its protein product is CASSYSGDEQFF.

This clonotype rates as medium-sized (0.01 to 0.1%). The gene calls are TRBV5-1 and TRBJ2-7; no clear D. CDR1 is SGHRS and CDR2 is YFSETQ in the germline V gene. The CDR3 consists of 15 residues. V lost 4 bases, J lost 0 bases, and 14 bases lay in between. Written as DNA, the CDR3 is TGCGCCAGCAGCACCTCCCTCGGCAGCTCCTACGAGCAGTACTTC. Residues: CASSTSLGSSYEQYF. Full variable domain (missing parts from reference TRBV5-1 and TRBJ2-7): KAGVTQTPRYLIKTRGQQVTLSCSPISGHRSVSWYQQTPGQGLQFLFEYFSETQRNKGNFPGRFSGRQFSNSRSEMNVSTLELGDSALYLCASSTSLGSSYEQYFGPGTRLTVT.

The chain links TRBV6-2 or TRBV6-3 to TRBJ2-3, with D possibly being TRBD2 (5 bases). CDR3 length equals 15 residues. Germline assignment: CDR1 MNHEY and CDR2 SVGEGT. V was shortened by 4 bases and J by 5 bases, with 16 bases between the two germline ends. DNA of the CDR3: TGTGCCAGCAGTTTAGCGCGGTCCCGCGGAGATACGCAGTATTTT. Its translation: CASSLARSRGDTQYF.

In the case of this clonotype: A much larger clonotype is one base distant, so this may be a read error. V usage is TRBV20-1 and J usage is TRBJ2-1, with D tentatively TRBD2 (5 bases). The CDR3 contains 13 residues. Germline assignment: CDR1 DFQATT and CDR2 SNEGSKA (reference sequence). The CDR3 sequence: CSARRGAHNEHFF. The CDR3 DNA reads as TGCAGTGCTAGACGGGGAGCTCACAATGAGCACTTCTTC.

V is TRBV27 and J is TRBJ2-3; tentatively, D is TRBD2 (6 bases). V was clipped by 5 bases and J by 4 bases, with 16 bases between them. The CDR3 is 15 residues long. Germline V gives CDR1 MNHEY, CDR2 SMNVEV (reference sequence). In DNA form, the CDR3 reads TGTGCCAGCAGTCTCGCGGGCGGGATACCAGATACGCAGTATTTT. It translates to CASSLAGGIPDTQYF.

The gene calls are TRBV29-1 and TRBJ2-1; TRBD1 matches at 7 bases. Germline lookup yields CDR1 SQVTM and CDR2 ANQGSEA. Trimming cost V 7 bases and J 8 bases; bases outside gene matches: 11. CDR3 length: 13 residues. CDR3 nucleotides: TGCAGCGAGATTCCGGACGGACAGGATGAGCAGTTCTTC. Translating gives CSEIPDGQDEQFF.